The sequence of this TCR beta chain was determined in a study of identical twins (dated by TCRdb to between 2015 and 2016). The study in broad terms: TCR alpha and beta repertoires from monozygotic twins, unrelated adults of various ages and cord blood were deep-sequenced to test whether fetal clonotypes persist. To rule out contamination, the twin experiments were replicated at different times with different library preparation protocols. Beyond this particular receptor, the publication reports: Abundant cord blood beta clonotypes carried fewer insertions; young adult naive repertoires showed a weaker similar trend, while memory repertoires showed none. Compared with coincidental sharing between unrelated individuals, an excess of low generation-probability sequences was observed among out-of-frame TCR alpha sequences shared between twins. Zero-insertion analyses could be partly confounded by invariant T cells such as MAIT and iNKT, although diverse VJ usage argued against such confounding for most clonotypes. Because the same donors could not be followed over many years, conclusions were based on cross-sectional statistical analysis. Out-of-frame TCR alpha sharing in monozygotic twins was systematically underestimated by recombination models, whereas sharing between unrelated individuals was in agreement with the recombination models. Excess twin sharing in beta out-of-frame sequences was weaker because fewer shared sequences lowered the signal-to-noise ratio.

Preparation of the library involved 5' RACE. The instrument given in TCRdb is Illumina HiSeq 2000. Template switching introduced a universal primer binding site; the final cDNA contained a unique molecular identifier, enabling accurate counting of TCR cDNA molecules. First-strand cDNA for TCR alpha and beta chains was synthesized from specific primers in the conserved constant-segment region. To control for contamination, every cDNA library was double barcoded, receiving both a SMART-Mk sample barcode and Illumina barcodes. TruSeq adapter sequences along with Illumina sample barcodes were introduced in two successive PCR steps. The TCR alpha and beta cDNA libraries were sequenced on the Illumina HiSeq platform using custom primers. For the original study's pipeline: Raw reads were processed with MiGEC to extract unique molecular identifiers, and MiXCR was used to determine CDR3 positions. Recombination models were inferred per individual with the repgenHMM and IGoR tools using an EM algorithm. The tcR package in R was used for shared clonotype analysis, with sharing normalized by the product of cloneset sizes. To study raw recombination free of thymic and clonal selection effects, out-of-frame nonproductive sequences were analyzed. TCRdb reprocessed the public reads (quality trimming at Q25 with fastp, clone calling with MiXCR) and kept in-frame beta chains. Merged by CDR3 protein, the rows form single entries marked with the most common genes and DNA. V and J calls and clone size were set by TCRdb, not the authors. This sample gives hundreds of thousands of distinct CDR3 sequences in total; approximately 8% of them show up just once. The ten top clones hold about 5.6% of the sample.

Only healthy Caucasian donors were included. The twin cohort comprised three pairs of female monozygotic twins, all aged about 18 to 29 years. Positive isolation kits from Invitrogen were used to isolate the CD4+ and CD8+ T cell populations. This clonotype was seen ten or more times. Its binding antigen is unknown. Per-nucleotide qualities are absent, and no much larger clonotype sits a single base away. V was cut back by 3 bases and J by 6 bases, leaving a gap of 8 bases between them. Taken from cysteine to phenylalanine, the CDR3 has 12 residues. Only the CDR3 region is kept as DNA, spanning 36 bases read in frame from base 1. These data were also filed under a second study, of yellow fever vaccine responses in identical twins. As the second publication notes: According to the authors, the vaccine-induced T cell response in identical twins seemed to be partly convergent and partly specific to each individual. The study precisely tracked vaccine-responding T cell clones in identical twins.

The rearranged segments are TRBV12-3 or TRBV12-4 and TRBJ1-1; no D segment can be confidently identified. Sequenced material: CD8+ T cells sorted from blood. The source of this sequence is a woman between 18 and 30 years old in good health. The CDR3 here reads CASSFSMAEAFF. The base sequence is TGTGCCAGCAGTTTCTCGATGGCTGAAGCTTTCTTT.